This is a list of T cell receptor beta chains from one sample in a study of T cells in Graves' hyperthyroidism and ophthalmopathy. Using its own MiXCR run on the multiplex PCR reads, TCRdb lists one record per CDR3 protein. This table holds about 380,000 distinct CDR3 sequences, approximately 14% found once. Source material: blood. Every receptor here comes from an older woman with Graves' hyperthyroidism. Each CDR3 is given with its conserved first and last residue. The order of the fields is D gene, clone size, CDR3 length, J gene, V gene, CDR3 DNA, CDR3 protein. The D gene is left open where the match is weak. Clone size is shown for a subset of rows, as once, few, many or a class of expanded clone.

TRBD1,NA,18,TRBJ2-7,TRBV19,TGTGCCAGTAGCCCCATGTCTTGGACAGGCGCCGCCATGTACGAGCAGTACTTC,CASSPMSWTGAAMYEQYF
NA,few,14,TRBJ1-4,TRBV20-1,TGCAGTGCTAGGTCGGGGGCTGATAATGAAAAACTGTTTTTT,CSARSGADNEKLFF
NA,many,16,TRBJ1-3,TRBV12-3/TRBV12-4,TGTGCCAGCAGGCCCGCCCTTCCAGGCTCTGGAAACACCATATATTTT,CASRPALPGSGNTIYF
TRBD1,NA,15,TRBJ1-2,TRBV12-3/TRBV12-4,TGTGCCAGCAGCCAGAACAGGGGGGGGAACTATGGCTACACCTTC,CASSQNRGGNYGYTF
NA,few,13,TRBJ2-7,TRBV20-1,TGCAGTGCTAGTCGGTCGAGGGGCTACGAGCAGTACTTC,CSASRSRGYEQYF
TRBD1,few,12,TRBJ2-1,TRBV7-9,TGTGCCAGCAGCCCGGACAGGGGCAAGCAGTTCTTC,CASSPDRGKQFF
NA,few,13,TRBJ1-2,TRBV5-1,TGCGCCAGCGGACCTAGGGACGGCTATGGCTACACCTTC,CASGPRDGYGYTF
TRBD2,few,19,TRBJ2-1,TRBV5-1,TGCGCCAGCAGCTTGACCGGACTAGCGGGAGGTGGAACCTACAATGAGCAGTTCTTC,CASSLTGLAGGGTYNEQFF
TRBD2,few,16,TRBJ2-2,TRBV7-8,TGTGCCAGCAGCTTAGCCGGACTAGCGGGCACCGGGGAGCTGTTTTTT,CASSLAGLAGTGELFF
NA,NA,15,TRBJ2-7,TRBV14,TGTGCCAGCAGCCATGCGACCAATTTGGAATACGAGCAGTACTTC,CASSHATNLEYEQYF
NA,few,13,TRBJ2-5,TRBV27,TGTGCCAGCAGCACCGCGACCAGGGAGACCCAGTACTTC,CASSTATRETQYF
NA,many,13,TRBJ2-5,TRBV6-1,TGTGCCAGCAGTTTACAGGGTTTGGAGACCCAGTACTTC,CASSLQGLETQYF
TRBD1,NA,14,TRBJ1-2,TRBV10-3,TGTGCCACACACGCCGGGACAGCCCACTATGGCTACACCTTC,CATHAGTAHYGYTF
NA,many,12,TRBJ1-5,TRBV5-6,TGTGCCAGCAGCGCGTTGGGTCAGCCCCAGCATTTT,CASSALGQPQHF
NA,NA,13,TRBJ2-2,TRBV29-1,TGCAGCGTGGAAGCGGCGAACACCGGGGAGCTGTTTTTT,CSVEAANTGELFF
TRBD2,NA,18,TRBJ2-2,TRBV4-1,TGCGCCAGCAGCCAACCGGGACTAGCGGGAGAGAACACCGGGGAGCTGTTTTTT,CASSQPGLAGENTGELFF
NA,NA,16,TRBJ2-1,TRBV20-1,TGCAGTGCGGACCCGGGGCGGGGTCTGGGAACCAATGAGCAGTTCTTC,CSADPGRGLGTNEQFF
NA,few,15,TRBJ1-4,TRBV5-4,TGTGCCAGCAGCTTGGACCCTTCTCGAGAAGAAAAACTGTTTTTT,CASSLDPSREEKLFF
NA,NA,14,TRBJ2-5,TRBV30,TGTGCCTGGAACCCCCTGAACTTCCAAGAGACCCAGTACTTC,CAWNPLNFQETQYF
TRBD2,many,17,TRBJ2-7,TRBV12-3/TRBV12-4,TGTGCCAGCAGTTTAGTCGACTGGGAGGGACGGTTCAACGAGCAGTACTTC,CASSLVDWEGRFNEQYF
NA,few,15,TRBJ2-6,TRBV5-1,TGCGCCAGCAGCCCGGTTGCGTCTGGGGCCAACGTCCTGACTTTC,CASSPVASGANVLTF
NA,many,13,TRBJ1-2,TRBV5-8,TGTGCCAGCAGCCCCAAGCAGGACTATGGCTACACCTTC,CASSPKQDYGYTF
TRBD1,few,13,TRBJ2-3,TRBV19,TGTGCCACCCGGACAGGGGCGACAGATACGCAGTATTTT,CATRTGATDTQYF
NA,many,13,TRBJ2-5,TRBV29-1,TGCAGCGTTGTCCGGGGATTGGGGGAGACCCAGTACTTC,CSVVRGLGETQYF
TRBD1,NA,16,TRBJ2-1,TRBV19,TGTGCCAGTAGTATGAAGGGACAGAGCTCCTACAATGAGCAGTTCTTC,CASSMKGQSSYNEQFF
TRBD2,NA,15,TRBJ2-3,TRBV6-5,TGTGCCAGCAGTTACCGGGGGGGGGCGACAGATACGCAGTATTTT,CASSYRGGATDTQYF
NA,many,15,TRBJ2-1,TRBV28,TGTGCCAGCAGCTCAACCGGGACAAATCTAAATGAGCAGTTCTTC,CASSSTGTNLNEQFF
TRBD1,many,17,TRBJ2-3,TRBV5-1,TGCGCCAGCAGCTTTCCGGGACAGGGGGCTCGGAAAGATACGCAGTATTTT,CASSFPGQGARKDTQYF